The subject of this entry is one T cell receptor (beta chain). This sample was taken from a study of OX40 agonist ivuxolimab in advanced cancers. The repertoire was sequenced with immunoSEQ multiplex PCR; TCRdb's copy has only in-frame clones and lacks some. The table shows around 26,000 clones, with 80% to 85% occurring only once. This CDR3 region has 15 residues. The germline gives CDR1 SGHRS, CDR2 YFSETQ. Trimming removed 2 bases from V and 4 bases from J; junction bases left unmatched: 7. The chain uses TRBV5-1 and TRBJ1-1; 8 positions agree with TRBD1. This receptor was obtained from an adult with an advanced solid tumor such as melanoma, head and neck, liver or kidney cancer. This sample comprised CD4+ or CD8+ T cells sorted from blood, obtained in a trial of the OX40 agonist ivuxolimab. The CDR3 sequence is CASSFDAGGGTEAFF. CDR3 nucleotides: TGCGCCAGCAGCTTCGACGCAGGGGGCGGCACTGAAGCTTTCTTT.